The 29 T cell receptor beta chains in this list originate from one sample, sequenced in a study of blood T cell repertoires in COVID-19. Libraries were prepared by immunoSEQ multiplex PCR; TCRdb keeps only in-frame clonotypes and omits some of them. The sample consists of some 40,000 clones, 75% to 90% of them appearing once. Sequences were obtained from peripheral blood. The receptors were sampled from a man aged 50 to 59 with active or convalescent COVID-19.

The V call is TRBV27, the J call TRBJ1-4; no reliable D call. V lost 5 bases and J 7 bases, leaving 14 bases between the germline ends. Germline loops: CDR1 MNHEY, CDR2 SMNVEV (reference sequence). This CDR3 has 14 residues. CDR3 in DNA: TGTGCCAGCAGTCCAACAAGAGGCGGTGAAAAACTGTTTTTT. It codes for CASSPTRGGEKLFF.

V is TRBV14 and J is TRBJ1-1; TRBD1 might be the D (5 bases). The CDR3 totals 14 residues. Deletions cut 6 bases from V and 2 bases from J, with 13 bases between. CDR1 SGHDN and CDR2 FVKESK come from the germline V gene. DNA for the CDR3: TGTGCCAGCAGGAGCCGGGGGAGTAACACTGAAGCTTTCTTT. It encodes CASRSRGSNTEAFF.

Only a few counts were recorded for this clone. The V and J genes are TRBV20-1 and TRBJ1-2; unclear D gene. The CDR3 has 11 residues. V was pared by 6 bases and J by 8 bases, with 13 bases between. Germline CDR1 reads DFQATT; CDR2 reads SNEGSKA (reference sequence). The CDR3 DNA is TGCAGTGCGCCCGATGAGGGCGGCTACACCTTC. Its protein product is CSAPDEGGYTF.

This clone was seen once. The CDR3 coding sequence is TGTGCCAGCAGCTCCCGCCGTTCGGGACTCCAAGTGCCAGATACGCAGTATTTT. Translation gives CASSSRRSGLQVPDTQYF. The chain joins TRBV7-8 to TRBJ2-3, with D tentatively TRBD2 (6 bases). The CDR3 covers 18 residues. Germline-derived CDR1 and CDR2 are SGHVS and FQNEAQ. V was cut by 4 bases and J by 4 bases, with 24 bases left in between.

The chain links TRBV5-8 to TRBJ1-2; possible D gene TRBD1, 5 bases. Germline assignment: CDR1 SGHTS and CDR2 YDEGEE. The V gene lost 6 bases and the J gene lost 2 bases, with 17 bases spanning the gap. The CDR3 spans 15 residues. CDR3 in amino acids: CASNRRNSRNYGYTF. The DNA for the CDR3 is TGTGCCAGCAACAGGCGGAACAGCAGGAACTATGGCTACACCTTC.

The rearrangement uses TRBV21-1 and TRBJ1-3; TRBD1, as called in the table, went unchecked against the DNA. TRBV21-1 is assigned pseudogene status. CDR3 length: 17 amino acids. For the CDR3, the DNA is TGTGCCAGCAGCAAGGACAGGGGCCCCCCACCGCGAAACACCATATATTTT. Amino acid sequence: CASSKDRGPPPRNTIYF.

This clone appeared once. The chain uses TRBV25-1 and TRBJ1-2, with 7 positions matching TRBD1. From germline, CDR1 is MGHDK and CDR2 SYGVNS. There are 14 residues in the CDR3. J was trimmed by 4 bases and V by 2 bases; bases with no gene match: 4. In DNA form, the CDR3 reads TGTGCCAGCAGTGAAATCGCAGGGGGCTATGGCTACACCTTC. It is translated as CASSEIAGGYGYTF.

The V call is TRBV11-2, the J call TRBJ2-3; D uncertain. Trimming took 6 bases from V and 5 from J, leaving 15 bases between them. The CDR3 is 14 residues long. Germline CDR1 is SGHAT and CDR2 is FQNNGV. CDR3 residues: CASSFSRSGDTQYF. DNA for the CDR3: TGTGCCAGCAGTTTTAGTCGAAGTGGAGATACGCAGTATTTT. Full variable domain (missing parts from reference TRBV11-2 and TRBJ2-3): EAGVAQSPRYKIIEKRQSVAFWCNPISGHATLYWYQQILGQGPKLLIQFQNNGVVDDSQLPKDRFSAERLKGVDSTLKIQPAKLEDSAVYLCASSFSRSGDTQYFGPGTRLTVL.

For this clone: Other nucleotide sequences from this sample produce the same CDR3. The chain is built from TRBV18 and TRBJ1-4; D uncertain. Germline V gene sequence: CDR1 KGHSH, CDR2 LQKENI. The CDR3 runs 11 residues. Between the trimmed V and J ends, which lost 6 bases and 8 bases, there was a span of 7 bases. CDR3 in DNA: TGTGCCAGCTCTCCGGGGGAAAAACTGTTTTTT. Its translation: CASSPGEKLFF.

This chain joins TRBV6-1 and TRBJ1-1, with D perhaps TRBD1 (6 bases). This CDR3 is 17 amino acids long. Germline values: CDR1 MNHNS, CDR2 SASEGT. V was clipped by 0 bases and J by 5 bases, with 19 bases between them. The CDR3 protein is CASSEAHGGGRRTEAFF. Here the CDR3 DNA reads TGTGCCAGCAGTGAAGCGCACGGCGGGGGGCGAAGGACTGAAGCTTTCTTT.

This clone is medium-sized in the sample. CDR3 protein: CASSSSSTGVFYEQYF. The DNA for the CDR3 is TGTGCCAGCAGCTCTAGCTCGACAGGGGTATTCTACGAGCAGTACTTC. The rearrangement links TRBV7-9 to TRBJ2-7; 8 bases are shared with TRBD1. The CDR3 totals 16 residues. The V and J ends lost 4 bases and 3 bases, in that order; junction bases with no gene match: 11. Germline loops: CDR1 SEHNR, CDR2 FQNEAQ (reference sequence).

J is TRBJ2-1 and V is TRBV10-3; TRBD1 aligns across 10 bases. Trimming took 2 bases from V and 6 from J; bases not matched to a gene: 1. This CDR3 spans 14 amino acids. Germline V CDR1 and CDR2: ENHRY, SYGVKD. The DNA of the CDR3 is TGTGCCATCAGTGAGGGGACAGGGGTCAATGAGCAGTTCTTC. As protein: CAISEGTGVNEQFF.

The rearrangement uses TRBV29-1 and TRBJ2-5; 9 bases agree with TRBD1. The CDR3 sequence is 14 residues long. Looked up from germline, CDR1 is SQVTM and CDR2 is ANQGSEA. V dropped 4 bases and J dropped 5; count of bases not matched to a gene: 8. CDR3 nucleotides: TGCAGCGTTGGCCGGGACAGGGAGGGGGAGACCCAGTACTTC. Amino acids: CSVGRDREGETQYF. The full variable domain, with the rest looked up from reference TRBV29-1 and TRBJ2-5, is SAVISQKPSRDICQRGTSLTIQCQVDSQVTMMFWYRQQPGQSLTLIATANQGSEATYESGFVIDKFPISRPNLTFSTLTVSNMSPEDSSIYLCSVGRDREGETQYFGPGTRLLVL.

The V call is TRBV3-1 (or the pseudogene TRBV3-2), the J call TRBJ2-1; no clear D gene. Germline-derived CDR1 and CDR2 are LGHDT and YNNKEL (reference sequence). The germline V and J ends were trimmed by 1 base and 4 bases, with 8 bases remaining between them. The CDR3 has 14 amino acids. The CDR3 sequence is CASSQALRYNEQFF. The CDR3 region has the DNA TGTGCCAGCAGCCAAGCCCTCAGGTACAATGAGCAGTTCTTC.

This sequence joins TRBV11-2 and TRBJ2-7; TRBD1 matches 8 bases. The CDR3 loop spans 15 amino acids. The J segment lost 2 bases and the V segment lost 2 bases, leaving 5 bases of the junction unmatched. From germline, CDR1 is SGHAT and CDR2 FQNNGV. In DNA, the CDR3 is TGTGCCAGCAGCTTAACCAGGGGGCACCCCTACGAGCAGTACTTC. It is translated as CASSLTRGHPYEQYF.

This chain joins TRBV12-3 or TRBV12-4 and TRBJ2-1; D uncertain. The CDR3 runs to 11 residues. Trimming took 4 bases from V and 10 from J, leaving 8 bases between them. For the CDR3, the DNA is TGTGCCAGCAGTTCAGAATGGGAGCAGTTCTTC. This encodes CASSSEWEQFF.

This rearrangement joins TRBV10-3 to TRBJ2-1; D perhaps matches TRBD2 (6 bases). Trimming removed 6 bases from V and 0 bases from J, with 15 bases in between. Per the germline V gene, CDR1 is ENHRY and CDR2 is SYGVKD. CDR3 length: 16 residues. CDR3 in DNA: TGTGCCATCAGCGACCGTAGCGGAACCTCCTACAATGAGCAGTTCTTC. Its translation is CAISDRSGTSYNEQFF.

V usage is TRBV11-3 and J usage is TRBJ2-3, with no clear D. Germline assignment: CDR1 SGHNT and CDR2 YENEEA. Trimming took 5 bases from V and 5 from J, leaving 8 bases between them. This CDR3 has 12 residues. CDR3 in amino acids: CASSRGKDTQYF. As DNA, the CDR3 is TGTGCCAGCAGCCGAGGAAAAGATACGCAGTATTTT.

This chain joins TRBV18 and TRBJ2-3, with a weak D call TRBD2 (6 bases). The CDR3 contains 16 residues. The ends were cut back, 2 bases at V and 0 bases at J, with 12 bases in the middle. CDR1 and CDR2 from the germline V gene are KGHSH and LQKENI. In DNA, the CDR3 is TGTGCCAGCTCACCAGAAGTAGCGGTAAGCACAGATACGCAGTATTTT. Protein sequence: CASSPEVAVSTDTQYF.

The rearrangement joins TRBV7-3 to TRBJ2-1; 12 positions match TRBD2. CDR3 length: 17 amino acids. CDR1 is SGHTA and CDR2 is FQGTGA in the germline V gene. The V gene end was trimmed by 5 bases and the J gene end by 0 bases; junction bases not matched to a gene: 5. This chain's CDR3 is CASSKTSGGSSYNEQFF. The CDR3 region has the DNA TGTGCCAGCAGCAAAACTAGCGGGGGGAGCTCCTACAATGAGCAGTTCTTC.

The V and J genes are TRBV4-2 and TRBJ1-1; D ambiguous. CDR1 and CDR2 (germline): LGHNA, YNFKEQ. The V end lost 0 bases, the J end lost 6 bases, and 5 bases lay between the germline ends. CDR3 length: 12 amino acids. DNA of the CDR3: TGTGCCAGCAGCCAAGATCCCTCTGAAGCTTTCTTT. Protein: CASSQDPSEAFF.

This clone was seen a handful of times. The V gene is TRBV7-2, the J gene TRBJ1-2; 7 bases line up with TRBD1. V gave up 5 bases and J gave up 6 bases; unmatched junction bases: 15. CDR3 size: 16 residues. CDR1 and CDR2 (germline): SGHTA, FQGNSA. Here the CDR3 reads CASSENRGPGRNGYTF. Written as DNA, the CDR3 is TGTGCCAGCAGCGAAAACAGGGGCCCTGGGAGAAATGGCTACACCTTC. The whole variable domain, filled in from reference TRBV7-2 and TRBJ1-2, reads GAGVSQSPSNKVTEKGKDVELRCDPISGHTALYWYRQSLGQGLEFLIYFQGNSAPDKSGLPSDRFSAERTGGSVSTLTIQRTQQEDSAVYLCASSENRGPGRNGYTFGSGTRLTVV.

This clone showed up just a few times. The rearrangement links TRBV7-9 to TRBJ2-2, with 11 positions matching TRBD1. Unmatched junction bases numbered 5, after V lost 6 bases and J lost 2 bases. There are 16 residues in the CDR3. CDR1 and CDR2 from the germline V gene are SEHNR and FQNEAQ (reference sequence). The CDR3 coding sequence is TGTGCCAGCAGGAGGACAGGGGGCGGAAACACCGGGGAGCTGTTTTTT. The encoded protein is CASRRTGGGNTGELFF.

The chain combines TRBV4-2 with TRBJ2-1; D might be TRBD1 (5 bases). V was trimmed by 0 bases and J by 8 bases, leaving 17 bases between them. Germline V lookup: CDR1 LGHNA, CDR2 YNFKEQ. This CDR3 comprises 16 residues. The CDR3 loop is CASSQEGATRRDEQFF. CDR3 bases: TGTGCCAGCAGCCAAGAAGGGGCCACCCGCCGCGATGAGCAGTTCTTC.

V is TRBV10-1 and J is TRBJ2-7; D is unclear. CDR1 and CDR2 from the germline V gene are WNHNN and SYGVQD (reference sequence). Trimming shortened V by 3 bases and J by 1 base, and 13 bases separated the two germline ends. The CDR3 consists of 15 residues. The CDR3 loop is CASSDSAGRSYEQYF. In DNA form, the CDR3 reads TGCGCCAGCAGTGACTCGGCAGGTCGGTCCTACGAGCAGTACTTC.

The chain joins TRBV12-3 or TRBV12-4 to TRBJ1-1; the D is unclear. The CDR3 extends over 13 amino acids. Between the trimmed V and J ends, which lost 2 bases and 0 bases, there was a span of 4 bases. In DNA, the CDR3 is TGTGCCAGCAGTTTAACGGTGAACACTGAAGCTTTCTTT. The encoded protein is CASSLTVNTEAFF.

The chain joins TRBV29-1 to TRBJ1-1; maybe TRBD1 (6 bases). Deletions cut 5 bases from V and 1 base from J, with 8 bases between. This CDR3 comprises 12 residues. CDR1 SQVTM and CDR2 ANQGSEA come from the germline V gene. The CDR3 coding sequence is TGCAGCGTTAAGACAGGGAACACTGAAGCTTTCTTT. Its translation: CSVKTGNTEAFF.

The chain has TRBV5-1 and TRBJ2-3; TRBD2 matches 12 bases. This CDR3 spans 18 amino acids. CDR1 SGHRS and CDR2 YFSETQ come from the germline V gene. V lost 3 bases, J lost 6 bases, and 14 bases stayed unmatched. Here the CDR3 DNA reads TGCGCCAGCAGCTCAGAATTTAGGCTAGCGGGGGGGACGGATACGCAGTATTTT. This sequence encodes CASSSEFRLAGGTDTQYF.

In this sample, this clone turned up a few times. J is TRBJ1-6 and V is TRBV27; no definite D call. This CDR3 comprises 13 residues. Germline V gives CDR1 MNHEY, CDR2 SMNVEV (reference sequence). V was shortened by 6 bases and J by 9 bases, with 12 bases between the two germline ends. This CDR3 is CASREFRSSPLHF. CDR3 DNA: TGTGCCAGCAGAGAATTCCGGAGTTCACCCCTCCACTTT.